These T cell receptor beta chains were read from a single sample in a study of OX40 agonist ivuxolimab in advanced cancers. Assay: immunoSEQ multiplex PCR; the TCRdb copy retains only in-frame clones and omits some. The sample has about 62,000 clones, less than 95% seen once; the top ten hold about 13%. The starting material was CD4+ or CD8+ T cells sorted from blood, obtained in a trial of the OX40 agonist ivuxolimab. All receptors derive from an adult with an advanced solid tumor such as melanoma, head and neck, liver or kidney cancer. Each CDR3 is given with its conserved first and last residue. A D gene is named only where the DNA matches it firmly. Clone size is not always given. Where it is, it says once, few, many or a class for expanded clones.

>TRBD2|.|TRBJ2-1|TRBV7-8
TGTGCCAGCAGCTCAAGGACTAGCGGATTCTACAATGAGCAGTTCTTC
CASSSRTSGFYNEQFF
>.|.|TRBJ2-3|TRBV4-3
TGCGCCAGCAGCCAAGATTTGGTGGTGGGAGATACGCAGTATTTT
CASSQDLVVGDTQYF
>TRBD2|.|TRBJ2-1|TRBV5-8
TGTGCCAGCAGCTTGGTTGGTAGCGGGATCAATGAGCAGTTCTTC
CASSLVGSGINEQFF
>.|.|TRBJ2-1|TRBV7-9
TGTGCCAGCAGCCCCGAAACGCGGGCCTACAATGAGCAGTTCTTC
CASSPETRAYNEQFF
>TRBD2|.|TRBJ2-6|TRBV9
TGTGCCAGCAGCGACTACAGCGGGGCTGGGGCCAACGTCCTGACTTTC
CASSDYSGAGANVLTF
>TRBD1|.|TRBJ2-5|TRBV28
TGTGCCAGCAGTTTACCCCCGACAGGGATGGAAGAGACCCAGTACTTC
CASSLPPTGMEETQYF
>.|.|TRBJ1-5|TRBV4-1
TGCGCCAGCAGCCAAGATCGAATGGGACTCCTTAGCAATCAGCCCCAGCATTTT
CASSQDRMGLLSNQPQHF
>.|once|TRBJ2-5|TRBV5-1
TGCGCCAGCAGCTTCGGAGAGACCCAGTACTTC
CASSFGETQYF
>.|.|TRBJ2-3|TRBV19
TGTGCCAGTAGTAACCGGGACACCGGCCTTATTCTTCATCCAGATACGCAGTATTTT
CASSNRDTGLILHPDTQYF
>.|.|TRBJ2-7|TRBV5-1
TGCGCCAGCAGCTTGGTCTCGTTGGAACAGGCCTCCTATGAGCAGTACTTC
CASSLVSLEQASYEQYF
>TRBD1|.|TRBJ1-5|TRBV7-9
TGTGCCAGCAGCTTAGGGGGACAGGGGTTGAGAAATCAGCCCCAGCATTTT
CASSLGGQGLRNQPQHF
>.|.|TRBJ1-2|TRBV19
TGTGCCAGTAGTATCGATTTCGACTATGGCTACACCTTC
CASSIDFDYGYTF
>.|.|TRBJ2-7|TRBV6-5
TGTGCCAGCAGTTACGACGGCCTCCGGTACGAGCAGTACTTC
CASSYDGLRYEQYF
>.|.|TRBJ2-1|TRBV27
TGTGCCAGCAGTTTGAGTCCGACGGGTCGAAATGAGCAGTTCTTC
CASSLSPTGRNEQFF
>.|.|TRBJ2-1|TRBV19
TGTGCCAGTAATTTCCCGGGTTACAATGAGCAGTTCTTC
CASNFPGYNEQFF
>TRBD2|.|TRBJ2-7|TRBV9
TGTGCCAGCAGTGAACTAGCGGGAGGAACCTACGAGCAGTACTTC
CASSELAGGTYEQYF
>.|.|TRBJ2-7|TRBV27
TGTGCCAGCAGTCCCACCCCCGGACAGCTAGCCTACGAGCAGTACTTC
CASSPTPGQLAYEQYF
>.|.|TRBJ1-5|TRBV4-2
TGTGCCAGCAGCCAAGATTTTGCGTTGGCAGGGGATCAGCCCCAGCATTTT
CASSQDFALAGDQPQHF
>TRBD1|.|TRBJ2-6|TRBV11-2
TGTGCCAGCAGCACGACAGGGGATCGCTCTGGGGCCAACGTCCTGACTTTC
CASSTTGDRSGANVLTF
>.|.|TRBJ1-5|TRBV19
TGTGCCAGTACCCAAGAATTCGACACGGCGGGGCCCCAGCATTTT
CASTQEFDTAGPQHF
>TRBD1|.|TRBJ2-7|TRBV9
TGTGCCAGCAGCGTCGGGACAGGGCCCCCGGGGGAGCAGTACTTC
CASSVGTGPPGEQYF
>TRBD1|.|TRBJ2-7|TRBV10-3
TGTGCCATCAGTGATGAACAGGGGCAGCCCTACGAGCAGTACTTC
CAISDEQGQPYEQYF
>TRBD1|.|TRBJ1-5|TRBV7-9
TGTGCCAGCAGCTCAGGACAGGGTTATCAGCCCCAGCATTTT
CASSSGQGYQPQHF
>.|once|TRBJ2-7|TRBV5-1
TGCGCCAGCAGCGTGGATTACGAGCAGTACTTC
CASSVDYEQYF
>TRBD1|.|TRBJ2-1|TRBV9
TGTGCCAGCAGCGAAGAGGACAGGGCCCGGGATGAGCAGTTCTTC
CASSEEDRARDEQFF
>.|.|TRBJ2-7|TRBV6-1
TGTGCCAGCAGTGAAGGCGAGAGCTCCTACGAGCAGTACTTC
CASSEGESSYEQYF
>.|.|TRBJ1-4|TRBV5-5
TGTGCCAGCAGCTTGGGTTTTGGTGAAAAACTGTTTTTT
CASSLGFGEKLFF
>.|once|TRBJ1-2|TRBV7-9
TGTGCCAGCAGCTTAGGGACCCCCAACTTTGGCTACACCTTC
CASSLGTPNFGYTF
>.|.|TRBJ2-7|TRBV28
TGTGCCAGCAGTTTATCCCGGGAGCAGTACTTC
CASSLSREQYF
>.|.|TRBJ2-7|TRBV5-4
TGTGCCAGCAGCCCACACCCCACCCCCGCCCCCCCCTACGAGCAGTACTTC
CASSPHPTPAPPYEQYF
>.|once|TRBJ2-7|TRBV7-6
TGTGCCAGCAGCCTGGGTCCGACAGGTTCCTACGAGCAGTACTTC
CASSLGPTGSYEQYF
>.|.|TRBJ2-4|TRBV7-9
TGTGCCAGCAGACCACAGGGTTTAGCCAAAAACATTCAGTACTTC
CASRPQGLAKNIQYF
>.|.|TRBJ2-5|TRBV2
TGTGCCAGCATCCCCCCCGGGTCGTACCAAGAGACCCAGTACTTC
CASIPPGSYQETQYF
>.|.|TRBJ1-2|TRBV7-9
TGTGCCAGCAGCTCCGGCGGGGGCCATGGCTACACCTTC
CASSSGGGHGYTF
>.|.|TRBJ1-3|TRBV11-2
TGTGCCAGCAGCCCGGTGGGGAGCTCTGGAAACACCATATATTTT
CASSPVGSSGNTIYF
>TRBD2|.|TRBJ2-1|TRBV19
TGTGCCAGTAGTATAGTCACTAGCGGGAGTCTATGGCAGTTCTTC
CASSIVTSGSLWQFF
>.|.|TRBJ2-5|TRBV2
TGTGCCAGCATTCCCGGGGGAGGTCAAGAGACCCAGTACTTC
CASIPGGGQETQYF
>TRBD2|few|TRBJ2-7|TRBV5-5
TGTGCCAGCAGCCCGGGACTAGCGGCTACCTACGAGCAGTACTTC
CASSPGLAATYEQYF
>.|few|TRBJ2-7|TRBV10-3
TGTGCCATCAGTGAGCCGGCGCAGAGGGGCTACGAGCAGTACTTC
CAISEPAQRGYEQYF
>.|.|TRBJ1-5|TRBV9
TGTGCCAGCAGCGTAGTTCCCGGGCAGCCCCAGCATTTT
CASSVVPGQPQHF
>.|.|TRBJ2-7|TRBV27
TGTGCCAGCAGTTTGGGGAGCCCTAATTACGAGCAGTACTTC
CASSLGSPNYEQYF
>TRBD2|.|TRBJ2-3|TRBV28
TGTGCCAGCAGTTTGCCTAGCGGAGGCACAGATACGCAGTATTTT
CASSLPSGGTDTQYF
>.|medium-sized|TRBJ1-1|TRBV6-1
TGTGCCAGCGGGACCGAGGTCTCCGGTGGTGCTGAAGCTTTCTTT
CASGTEVSGGAEAFF
>TRBD1|.|TRBJ1-2|TRBV5-6
TGTGCCAGCAGCTTGGAAGGGACAGGGGATGGCTACACCTTC
CASSLEGTGDGYTF
>.|.|TRBJ1-1|TRBV19
TGTGCCAGTAGTATAGATGAGGGACGCGGCGACACTGAAGCTTTCTTT
CASSIDEGRGDTEAFF
>TRBD2|.|TRBJ2-1|TRBV7-8
TGTGCCAGCAGCTCCCTAGCGGGATCCCCGTACAATGAGCAGTTCTTC
CASSSLAGSPYNEQFF
>.|once|TRBJ2-3|TRBV4-1
TGCGCCAGCAGCCAAGTTCAGACAGATACGCAGTATTTT
CASSQVQTDTQYF
>TRBD1|few|TRBJ1-4|TRBV6-1
TGTGCCAGCAGTGAACTCCACGGGACAGGAGCAGAAAAACTGTTTTTT
CASSELHGTGAEKLFF
>.|.|TRBJ1-4|TRBV7-6
TGTGCCAGCAGCCACCGGTGGGACGAAAAACTGTTTTTT
CASSHRWDEKLFF
>.|.|TRBJ1-5|TRBV5-4
TGTGCCAGCAGCTTAAGCTTACCTCATAGCAATCAGCCCCAGCATTTT
CASSLSLPHSNQPQHF
>.|.|TRBJ2-7|TRBV19
TGTGCCAGTAGCCTTTCTTTTTGGGGCGAGCAGTACTTC
CASSLSFWGEQYF
>.|.|TRBJ2-1|TRBV19
TGTGCCAGTAGTCTCAGAATCTACAATGAGCAGTTCTTC
CASSLRIYNEQFF
>.|.|TRBJ2-6|TRBV2
TGTGCCAGCAGCCGGCAGGGTTATGGGGCCAACGTCCTGACTTTC
CASSRQGYGANVLTF